The 16 T cell receptor beta chains below were found in one sample sequenced in a study of CD8 T cells in Susac syndrome (dated by TCRdb to the late 2010s). The library was generated by the immunoSEQ multiplex PCR assay. RNA was extracted with the RNeasy kit and roughly 0.45 to 1 ug was reverse transcribed using random hexamers. TCRdb took the public reads, trimmed them with fastp at Q25, ran MiXCR for clone calling and kept in-frame beta chains. Every distinct CDR3 protein forms one entry, paired with its most common genes and DNA. The sample table shows 150,000 or so distinct CDR3 sequences, and 95% are seen once. The ten top clones hold 0.14% of the sample. Sequencing was done on a sample of CD4+ T cells from PBMCs. These receptors were collected from a human donor with Susac syndrome.

This rearrangement joins TRBV12-3 or TRBV12-4 to TRBJ2-1; 9 nucleotides align to TRBD2. The CDR3 is 15 residues long. Trimming cost V 1 base and J 6 bases; bases outside gene matches: 4. The DNA for the CDR3 is TGTGCCAGCAGTTTAGGGAGCGGGGGGCTCAATGAGCAGTTCTTC. Amino acid sequence: CASSLGSGGLNEQFF.

This rearrangement joins TRBV28 to TRBJ2-3; 12 nucleotides line up with TRBD1. CDR3 length equals 17 residues. The V segment lost 7 bases and the J segment 6 bases; nucleotides outside the gene matches: 14. Germline CDR1 is MDHEN and CDR2 is SYDVKM. This CDR3 is CASTPQPGQGARDTQYF. The DNA of the CDR3 is TGTGCCAGCACTCCTCAACCGGGACAGGGGGCAAGGGATACGCAGTATTTT. Looking up the rest from reference TRBV28 and TRBJ2-3 gives the full variable domain: DVKVTQSSRYLVKRTGEKVFLECVQDMDHENMFWYRQDPGLGLRLIYFSYDVKMKEKGDIPEGYSVSREKKERFSLILESASTNQTSMYLCASTPQPGQGARDTQYFGPGTRLTVL.

The chain links TRBV12-3 or TRBV12-4 to TRBJ2-5, with 7 bases that match TRBD1. Trimming at V came to 6 bases and at J to 4 bases, leaving 8 bases not matched to a gene. This CDR3 comprises 14 residues. CDR3 amino acids: CASRRTGLGETQYF. Here the CDR3 DNA reads TGTGCCAGCAGGCGGACAGGCTTGGGAGAGACCCAGTACTTC.

The chain uses TRBV7-9 and TRBJ1-1; the D gene is possibly TRBD1 (5 bases). Trimming removed 7 bases at V and 0 bases at J, with 9 bases between. The CDR3 loop spans 13 amino acids. Germline assignment: CDR1 SEHNR and CDR2 FQNEAQ (reference sequence). This CDR3 is CASNRGMNTEAFF. The CDR3 DNA is TGTGCCAGCAATAGGGGCATGAACACTGAAGCTTTCTTT.

The J gene is TRBJ2-5, the V gene TRBV30; unclear D gene. This CDR3 comprises 11 residues. Germline V lookup: CDR1 GTSNPN, CDR2 SVGIG (reference sequence). V lost 2 bases and J 5 bases, leaving 6 bases between the germline ends. Here the CDR3 DNA reads TGTGCCTGGAGTATCAGCGAGACCCAGTACTTC. It translates to CAWSISETQYF.

The chain carries TRBV30 and TRBJ2-1; maybe TRBD1 (6 bases). The V end was cut by 0 bases, the J end by 9 bases, with 12 bases between. Looked up from germline, CDR1 is GTSNPN and CDR2 is SVGIG (reference sequence). This CDR3 comprises 13 residues. The CDR3 loop is CAWSVQQGTEQFF. The CDR3 DNA sequence: TGTGCCTGGAGTGTACAACAGGGAACTGAGCAGTTCTTC.

This chain links TRBV18 with TRBJ1-2, with D possibly being TRBD1 (6 bases). CDR1 and CDR2 from the germline V gene are KGHSH and LQKENI. The CDR3 has 13 amino acids. Trimming removed 5 bases from V and 4 bases from J, with 11 bases in between. The CDR3 DNA reads as TGTGCCAGCTCAAGGGACAAAGCCTATGGCTACACCTTC. It encodes CASSRDKAYGYTF.

The chain recombines TRBV9 with TRBJ2-3; 12 nucleotides agree with TRBD2. Germline values: CDR1 SGDLS, CDR2 YYNGEE. After removal of 2 bases from V and 1 base from J, the junction contained 5 bases not matched to a gene. CDR3 length: 17 amino acids. This CDR3 reads CASSVTLAGGGTDTQYF. The CDR3 DNA reads as TGTGCCAGCAGCGTGACACTAGCGGGAGGAGGCACAGATACGCAGTATTTT.

This rearrangement joins TRBV3-1 to TRBJ2-5; D is undetermined. The CDR3 covers 16 residues. Trimming pared 2 bases from V and 0 bases from J, leaving 13 bases between. Germline V lookup: CDR1 LGHDT, CDR2 YNNKEL (reference sequence). The CDR3: CASSQSPRSDQETQYF. The CDR3 nucleotides read TGTGCCAGCAGCCAAAGCCCGAGGAGTGACCAAGAGACCCAGTACTTC.

The chain combines TRBV20-1 with TRBJ1-2; 10 bases match TRBD1. From germline, CDR1 is DFQATT and CDR2 SNEGSKA (reference sequence). This CDR3 comprises 12 residues. The ends lost 6 bases at V and 6 bases at J; junction bases unmatched: 4. DNA of the CDR3: TGCAGTGCCCCGGGACAGGGGCATGGCTACACCTTC. Residues: CSAPGQGHGYTF.

This clonotype was detected only once. The chain uses TRBV5-1 and TRBJ2-3, with 12 bases identical to TRBD2. With V trimmed by 1 base and J by 4 bases, 1 base remained unmatched. There are 15 residues in the CDR3. Germline CDR1 is SGHRS and CDR2 is YFSETQ. CDR3 nucleotide sequence: TGCGCCAGCAGCTTGTGGACTAGCGGGGCAGATACGCAGTATTTT. Encoded protein: CASSLWTSGADTQYF.

This clonotype was counted between two and nine times. The rearrangement uses TRBV29-1 and TRBJ1-2, with 10 bases that match TRBD1. The CDR3 loop spans 14 amino acids. V trimming: 4 bases; J trimming: 8 bases; junction bases outside the gene matches: 10. Germline CDR1 is SQVTM and CDR2 is ANQGSEA. CDR3 sequence (DNA): TGCAGCGTTGGTCCCGGGACAGGGGCGTGGGGCTACACCTTC. It yields the protein CSVGPGTGAWGYTF.

The chain's CDR3 is CASSGQVGTEAFF. CDR3 in DNA: TGTGCCAGCAGCGGGCAAGTGGGCACTGAAGCTTTCTTT. The V gene is TRBV11-1, the J gene TRBJ1-1; D remains ambiguous. Germline CDR1 SGHAT, CDR2 FQDESV (reference sequence). This CDR3 region has 13 residues. The V and J ends lost 5 bases and 4 bases respectively, with 11 bases between them. Full variable domain (outside the CDR3, taken from reference TRBV11-1 and TRBJ1-1): EAEVAQSPRYKITEKSQAVAFWCDPISGHATLYWYRQILGQGPELLVQFQDESVVDDSQLPKDRFSAERLKGVDSTLKIQPAELGDSAMYLCASSGQVGTEAFFGQGTRLTVV.

The chain combines TRBV2 with TRBJ2-4; TRBD2 agrees at 8 bases. Germline CDR1 SNHLY, CDR2 FYNNEI. V dropped 5 bases and J dropped 4; count of bases not matched to a gene: 4. The CDR3 has 14 amino acids. The DNA of the CDR3 is TGTGCCAGCAGTAAGACTAGCGTGAAAAACATTCAGTACTTC. Translation gives CASSKTSVKNIQYF.

This clonotype was detected only a few times. The rearrangement uses TRBV12-3 or TRBV12-4 and TRBJ1-2, with D unclear. The CDR3 length is 10 residues. The V gene lost 8 bases and the J gene lost 6 bases, with 7 bases spanning the gap. The CDR3 coding sequence is TGTGCCAGCCGTGGGGATGGCTACACCTTC. As protein: CASRGDGYTF.

V usage is TRBV20-1 and J usage is TRBJ1-6; D uncertain. This CDR3 is built from 12 residues. CDR1 DFQATT and CDR2 SNEGSKA come from the germline V gene (reference sequence). The V end lost 7 bases, the J end lost 6 bases, and 10 bases lay between the germline ends. The CDR3 DNA is TGCAGTGTTCAGAGTCGTAATTCACCCCTCCACTTT. Protein product: CSVQSRNSPLHF.